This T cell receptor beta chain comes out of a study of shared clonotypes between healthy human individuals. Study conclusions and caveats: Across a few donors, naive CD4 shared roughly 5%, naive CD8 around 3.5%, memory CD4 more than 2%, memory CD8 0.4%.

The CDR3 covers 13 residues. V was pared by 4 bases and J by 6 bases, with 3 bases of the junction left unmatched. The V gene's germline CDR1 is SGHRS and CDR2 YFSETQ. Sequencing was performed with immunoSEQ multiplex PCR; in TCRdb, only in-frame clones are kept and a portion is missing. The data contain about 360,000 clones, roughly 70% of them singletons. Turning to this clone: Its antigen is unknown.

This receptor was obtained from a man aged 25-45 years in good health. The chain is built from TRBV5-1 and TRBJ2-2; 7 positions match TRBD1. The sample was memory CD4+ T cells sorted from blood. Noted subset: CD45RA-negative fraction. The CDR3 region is CASSTQGAGELFF. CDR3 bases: TGCGCCAGCAGCACCCAGGGGGCCGGGGAGCTGTTTTTT. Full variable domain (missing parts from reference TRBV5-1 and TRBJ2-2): KAGVTQTPRYLIKTRGQQVTLSCSPISGHRSVSWYQQTPGQGLQFLFEYFSETQRNKGNFPGRFSGRQFSNSRSEMNVSTLELGDSALYLCASSTQGAGELFFGEGSRLTVL.